Here is one TCR beta chain with its context. This sample is part of a study of blood T cell repertoires in COVID-19. Study-level background: Samples representing acute and convalescent COVID-19 were sourced from the United States, Italy and Spain. In each case, the material was cDNA or gDNA derived from T cells, B-cell-depleted T cells, or PBMCs.

In the original workflow: Nucleated cell counts were estimated from reference gene primer amplification. TCRdb keeps only in-frame clones here, not all; method: immunoSEQ multiplex PCR. Clone size and the V and J calls come from that table; the DNA yielded D and trimming. This sample has approximately 35,000 clones, with roughly 88% found just once. Germline CDR1 reads MNHEY; CDR2 reads SMNVEV (reference sequence). CDR3 length: 16 amino acids. The V gene end was trimmed by 5 bases and the J gene end by 1 base; junction bases not matched to a gene: 9. The rearrangement links TRBV27 to TRBJ1-1, with 8 bases that match TRBD1. The receptor was isolated from a human donor in a cohort sampled during active COVID-19. Sequencing was carried out using peripheral blood. The CDR3 coding sequence is TGTGCCAGCAGTCAAGGGACAGGCACATCGAACACTGAAGCTTTCTTT. Residues: CASSQGTGTSNTEAFF.